This entry is about one T cell receptor (beta chain). Its antigen remains unknown. The sample originates from a study of cytomegalovirus exposure and HLA in healthy donors. Study-level findings and limits: In terms of immune exposure information, only CMV serostatus was available.

CDR3 size: 15 residues. The V and J ends lost 5 bases and 0 bases respectively, with 14 bases between them. Per the germline V gene, CDR1 is LNHNV and CDR2 is YYDKDF (reference sequence). The PCR employed 60 Vbeta primers together with 13 Jbeta primers. Sequencing was performed with immunoSEQ multiplex PCR; in TCRdb, only in-frame clones are kept and a portion is missing. This table holds around 58,000 clones, 75% to 80% found once. This TCR derives from a female donor in good health and CMV-seronegative. The chain carries TRBV15 and TRBJ2-7, with D perhaps TRBD2 (6 bases). The sample consisted of PBMCs. CDR3 in amino acids: CATSQLAVASYEQYF. The CDR3 nucleotides are TGTGCCACCAGCCAACTAGCTGTCGCCTCCTACGAGCAGTACTTC.